This record looks at one T cell receptor beta chain sequence and its context. Per the original methods: From reference gene primer amplification, estimates of nucleated cell counts were derived. TCRdb's copy holds only in-frame clones and misses some; the assay was immunoSEQ multiplex PCR. From that table come the V and J calls and clone size; the DNA was used to work out D and trimming. This table has 25,000 to 30,000 clones, more than 70% appearing once. This specimen belongs to a study of blood T cell repertoires in COVID-19. Looking at the study overall: Sites across the United States, Italy and Spain contributed samples from acute and convalescent COVID-19. PBMCs, B-cell-depleted T cells, or T cells provided the cDNA or gDNA that made up the material.

The clonotype was recovered from a human donor in a cohort sampled during active COVID-19. The source material was peripheral blood.

The CDR3 sequence is CASSPSRGEGTEAFF. The CDR3 DNA reads TGTGCCAGCTCACCGTCCCGAGGGGAGGGCACTGAAGCTTTCTTT. This chain links TRBV18 with TRBJ1-1; a weak D match, TRBD1 (5 bases). Germline V lookup: CDR1 KGHSH, CDR2 LQKENI. This CDR3 contains 15 residues. Trimming left V 3 bases short and J 4 bases short, with 15 bases between.